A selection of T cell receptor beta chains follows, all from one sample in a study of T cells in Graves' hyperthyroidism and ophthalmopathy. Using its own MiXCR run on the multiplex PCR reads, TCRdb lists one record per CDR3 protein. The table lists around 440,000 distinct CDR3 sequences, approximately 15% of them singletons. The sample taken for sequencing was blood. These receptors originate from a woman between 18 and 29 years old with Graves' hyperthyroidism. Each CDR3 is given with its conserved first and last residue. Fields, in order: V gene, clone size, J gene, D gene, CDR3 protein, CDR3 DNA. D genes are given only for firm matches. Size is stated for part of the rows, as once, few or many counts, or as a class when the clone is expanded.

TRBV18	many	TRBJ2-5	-	CASSNPAAQETQYF	TGTGCCAGCTCTAACCCGGCAGCCCAAGAGACCCAGTACTTC
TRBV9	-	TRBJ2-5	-	CASSPRLRETQYF	TGTGCCAGCAGCCCTCGACTACGAGAGACCCAGTACTTC
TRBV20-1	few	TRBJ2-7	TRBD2	CSARPLAGGPYEQYF	TGCAGTGCTAGGCCGCTAGCGGGGGGCCCCTACGAGCAGTACTTC
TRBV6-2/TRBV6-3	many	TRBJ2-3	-	CASSYVGGGTDTQYF	TGTGCCAGCAGTTACGTCGGAGGTGGCACAGATACGCAGTATTTT
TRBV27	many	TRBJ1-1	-	CASKKQGLGDTEAFF	TGTGCCAGCAAAAAACAGGGCCTCGGGGACACTGAAGCTTTCTTT
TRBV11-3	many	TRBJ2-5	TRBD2	CASSIRRAGGIETQYF	TGTGCCAGCAGCATAAGACGAGCGGGAGGAATAGAGACCCAGTACTTC
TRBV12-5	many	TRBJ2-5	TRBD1	CASGQGTGRIGTQYF	TGTGCTAGTGGTCAAGGGACAGGGAGGATAGGGACCCAGTACTTC
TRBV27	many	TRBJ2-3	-	CASSPGRDLTDTQYF	TGTGCCAGCAGTCCCGGCCGGGATCTAACAGATACGCAGTATTTT
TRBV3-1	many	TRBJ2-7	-	CASSFHPGEGGEQYF	TGTGCCAGCAGCTTTCATCCAGGGGAGGGCGGCGAGCAGTACTTC
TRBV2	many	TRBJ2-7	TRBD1	CASSWTGVMYEQYF	TGTGCCAGCAGTTGGACAGGGGTGATGTACGAGCAGTACTTC
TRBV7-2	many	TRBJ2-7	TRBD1	CASTVDRADEQYF	TGTGCCAGCACCGTCGACAGGGCCGACGAGCAGTACTTC
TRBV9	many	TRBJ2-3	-	CASSVLARAGDTQYF	TGTGCCAGCAGCGTCCTAGCGAGGGCGGGAGATACGCAGTATTTT